The 5 T cell receptor beta chains below come from one sample, sequenced in a study of blood T cells in healthy people across ages. It was with a sample-barcoded 5' primer and a J-beta primer mix that a second PCR of about 7 to 12 cycles was run. TCRdb redid the calling of the 5' RACE reads with MiXCR, one entry per CDR3 protein. The sample holds 890,000 or so distinct CDR3 sequences, 62% seen once. Sequencing input: blood. The receptors here all came from a man aged 30 to 39 in good health.

This rearrangement joins TRBV2 to TRBJ2-1; a weak D match, TRBD1 (6 bases). Germline assignment: CDR1 SNHLY and CDR2 FYNNEI. The length of the CDR3 is 14 residues. V was trimmed by 6 bases and J by 5 bases, leaving 14 bases between them. The CDR3 DNA is TGTGCCAGCAGGGACAGACAGGATAACAATGAGCAGTTCTTC. Protein product: CASRDRQDNNEQFF.

To note about this clonotype: Germline and junction disagree at one end, which may indicate a read error. The chain links TRBV12-3 or TRBV12-4 to TRBJ1-4; D is unresolved. The CDR3 covers 16 residues. CDR3 nucleotides: TGTGTCAGCAGACTTACCCGGGGAGAGGCTAATGAAAAACTGTTTTTT. Its protein is CVSRLTRGEANEKLFF.

V gene TRBV21-1 combines with J gene TRBJ2-4; the listed D gene, TRBD2, was not tested against the DNA. TRBV21-1 is a recognized pseudogene. CDR3 length equals 16 residues. CDR3 loop: CASSKGAERVNNIQYF. The CDR3 nucleotides read TGTGCCAGCAGCAAAGGTGCGGAGCGGGTAAACAACATTCAGTACTTC.

The chain carries TRBV12-3 or TRBV12-4 and TRBJ2-3, with D possibly matching TRBD2 (5 bases). CDR3 length: 17 amino acids. V was clipped by 1 base and J by 0 bases, with 14 bases between them. CDR3 region: CASSLGAGGPSTDTQYF. DNA for the CDR3: TGTGCCAGCAGTTTAGGGGCGGGCGGGCCTAGCACAGATACGCAGTATTTT.

The rearrangement uses TRBV13 and TRBJ2-3; 7 bases are a match to TRBD1. The CDR3 sequence is 12 residues long. Germline V gives CDR1 PRHDT, CDR2 FYEKMQ (reference sequence). With V trimmed by 8 bases and J by 4 bases, 3 bases remained unmatched. CDR3 DNA sequence: TGTGCCAGCCCCGGGACAGCAGATACGCAGTATTTT. Translated: CASPGTADTQYF.